These 31 T cell receptor beta chains came from one sample sequenced in a study of shared clonotypes between healthy human individuals. Data came from immunoSEQ multiplex PCR; TCRdb stores just in-frame clones and leaves some out. The sample includes under 1 million clones, 90% to 95% seen only once; the top ten take 24%. Naive CD8 isolation took CD45RO-negative cells positively selected for CCR7 and excluded terminally differentiated effector memory CD45RA+ cells. The material sequenced was naive CD8+ T cells sorted from blood. The receptors were gathered from a man younger than 40 in good health.

This sequence joins TRBV7-8 and TRBJ1-2; D is unresolved. The CDR3 sequence is 14 residues long. Trimming removed 2 bases at V and 2 bases at J, with 9 bases between. The germline V gene has CDR1 SGHVS and CDR2 FQNEAQ. Here the CDR3 reads CASSLSLFNYGYTF. The CDR3 DNA sequence: TGTGCCAGCAGCTTATCGCTGTTCAACTATGGCTACACCTTC.

The gene calls are TRBV7-2 and TRBJ2-3, with 9 bases that match TRBD2. With V trimmed by 1 base and J by 2 bases, 10 bases remained unmatched. The germline CDR1 and CDR2 sequences are SGHTA and FQGNSA. This CDR3 contains 18 residues. The DNA for the CDR3 is TGTGCCAGCAGCTTAGAATTGAGACTAGCGGCGGACACAGATACGCAGTATTTT. Its translation: CASSLELRLAADTDTQYF.

This clone was seen a handful of times. The chain is built from TRBV18 and TRBJ2-5; 8 bases are a match to TRBD1. Germline values: CDR1 KGHSH, CDR2 LQKENI. The CDR3 loop spans 15 amino acids. The V segment lost 3 bases and the J segment 4 bases; nucleotides outside the gene matches: 7. The CDR3, as DNA: TGTGCCAGCTCACCTCTGGACAGGGAGAGAGAGACCCAGTACTTC. It codes for CASSPLDRERETQYF.

The chain employs TRBV10-3 and TRBJ2-6, with D perhaps matching TRBD2 (5 bases). Germline V gene data show CDR1 as ENHRY and CDR2 as SYGVKD. V shed 4 bases and J shed 0 bases, with 13 bases lying between them. The CDR3 has 17 amino acids. The CDR3 sequence is CAISATNGSSGANVLTF. CDR3 nucleotides: TGTGCCATCAGTGCGACTAATGGGAGCTCTGGGGCCAACGTCCTGACTTTC.

This rearrangement joins TRBV5-1 to TRBJ2-7; D might be TRBD1 (6 bases). V lost 4 bases and J lost 2, with 13 bases in between. The CDR3 totals 14 residues. In germline, CDR1 is SGHRS, CDR2 YFSETQ. This CDR3 reads CASSLQGTTYEQYF. CDR3 bases: TGCGCCAGCAGCCTACAGGGAACCACCTACGAGCAGTACTTC.

The chain couples TRBV2 to TRBJ2-1; 8 bases fit TRBD2. The CDR3 runs 15 residues. The V and J ends lost 3 bases and 5 bases, in that order; junction bases with no gene match: 6. CDR1 is SNHLY, CDR2 FYNNEI, per germline. The DNA of the CDR3 is TGTGCCAGCAGTGATCTAATAGCGGGAAACAATGAGCAGTTCTTC. Its translation is CASSDLIAGNNEQFF.

The chain combines TRBV4-2 with TRBJ2-3, with 15 nucleotides matching TRBD2. The germline gives CDR1 LGHNA, CDR2 YNFKEQ. The V and J ends lost 0 bases and 5 bases, in that order; junction bases with no gene match: 6. The CDR3 has 18 residues. As DNA, the CDR3 is TGTGCCAGCAGCCAAGAGGGACTAGCGGGAGGAGGGGGAGATACGCAGTATTTT. This codes for CASSQEGLAGGGGDTQYF.

The rearrangement joins TRBV4-3 to TRBJ2-1; TRBD2 aligns across 8 bases. The length of the CDR3 is 17 residues. Germline V gene data show CDR1 as LGHNA and CDR2 as YSLEER. V lost 4 bases and J lost 5; bases outside the gene matches: 13. CDR3 in amino acids: CASSRITRLAGNNEQFF. The CDR3 coding sequence is TGCGCCAGCAGCCGCATCACGCGGCTAGCGGGTAACAATGAGCAGTTCTTC.

The chain couples TRBV30 to TRBJ2-7, with D maybe TRBD1 (6 bases). The CDR3 is made up of 14 amino acids. Germline values: CDR1 GTSNPN, CDR2 SVGIG (reference sequence). Trimming took off 2 bases at V and 2 bases at J, with 13 bases between the two ends. The CDR3 is CAWSLSGTTYEQYF. The CDR3 nucleotides are TGTGCCTGGAGTTTGTCAGGGACAACCTACGAGCAGTACTTC.

The chain recombines TRBV13 with TRBJ2-7; weak D call: TRBD2 (6 bases). Trimming pared 0 bases from V and 6 bases from J, leaving 18 bases between. Per germline, CDR1 PRHDT and CDR2 FYEKMQ (reference sequence). The CDR3 contains 16 residues. CDR3 amino acids: CASSLGGGPPAGEQYF. The DNA for the CDR3 is TGTGCCAGCAGCTTAGGCGGAGGGCCGCCGGCTGGCGAGCAGTACTTC.

The chain combines TRBV5-8 with TRBJ1-1, with D uncertain. The CDR3 spans 14 residues. V lost 2 bases to trimming and J lost 4 bases, with 12 bases between them. Per the germline V gene, CDR1 is SGHTS and CDR2 is YDEGEE. The CDR3 DNA reads as TGTGCCAGCAGCTTAAGGAGGGTTGTCACTGAAGCTTTCTTT. It specifies CASSLRRVVTEAFF.

In nucleotides, the CDR3 is TGTGCCAGCAGTTTACAGGAAACCGGGGAGCTGTTTTTT. Translating it yields CASSLQETGELFF. The chain recombines TRBV27 with TRBJ2-2; the D is unclear. Trimming removed 2 bases at V and 5 bases at J, with 6 bases between. The CDR3 sequence is 13 residues long. Germline CDR1 MNHEY, CDR2 SMNVEV (reference sequence).

V and J are TRBV10-2 and TRBJ2-2; the D gene is possibly TRBD2 (5 bases). Germline V gene sequence: CDR1 WSHSY, CDR2 SAAADI. Trimming removed 0 bases at V and 6 bases at J, with 14 bases between. CDR3 length: 16 residues. The CDR3, as DNA: TGCGCCAGCAGTGAGTCGGTGGTGAGGGTGCCCGGGGAGCTGTTTTTT. Translation: CASSESVVRVPGELFF.

The genes are TRBV5-1 and TRBJ1-3, with TRBD1 identical over 7 bases. The V gene's germline CDR1 is SGHRS and CDR2 YFSETQ. Unmatched junction bases numbered 16, after V lost 2 bases and J lost 2 bases. The CDR3 totals 19 residues. The CDR3 here is CASSLNVPTGTTTGNTIYF. The CDR3 DNA follows: TGCGCCAGCAGCTTAAACGTCCCGACAGGGACTACTACTGGAAACACCATATATTTT.

The gene calls are TRBV28 and TRBJ2-7; D remains ambiguous. Germline V gene lookup returns CDR1 MDHEN and CDR2 SYDVKM. V gave up 3 bases and J gave up 3 bases, with 12 bases separating them. CDR3 size: 14 residues. CDR3 protein: CASSFSALDYEQYF. CDR3 coding DNA: TGTGCCAGCAGTTTCAGTGCCTTAGACTACGAGCAGTACTTC. The full variable domain, rest sourced from reference TRBV28 and TRBJ2-7, is DVKVTQSSRYLVKRTGEKVFLECVQDMDHENMFWYRQDPGLGLRLIYFSYDVKMKEKGDIPEGYSVSREKKERFSLILESASTNQTSMYLCASSFSALDYEQYFGPGTRLTVT.

This clone was picked up one time. The chain employs TRBV27 and TRBJ2-7, with TRBD2 matching 15 bases. The CDR3 has 15 residues. V shed 8 bases, J shed 1 base, and the junction held 3 bases outside the gene matches. Germline V gene sequence: CDR1 MNHEY, CDR2 SMNVEV (reference sequence). The CDR3 nucleotides read TGTGCCAGCGTGGGACTAGCGGGGGGATCCTACGAGCAGTACTTC. Translated, it gives CASVGLAGGSYEQYF.

This chain connects TRBV28 to TRBJ2-2; 11 positions agree with TRBD2. Germline V gene data show CDR1 as MDHEN and CDR2 as SYDVKM. The CDR3 spans 16 residues. The V gene end was trimmed by 7 bases and the J gene end by 4 bases; junction bases not matched to a gene: 8. The CDR3 DNA reads TGTGCCAGCATCCAAATGACTAGCGGGGTCACCGGGGAGCTGTTTTTT. This sequence encodes CASIQMTSGVTGELFF. The full variable domain, completed using reference TRBV28 and TRBJ2-2, is DVKVTQSSRYLVKRTGEKVFLECVQDMDHENMFWYRQDPGLGLRLIYFSYDVKMKEKGDIPEGYSVSREKKERFSLILESASTNQTSMYLCASIQMTSGVTGELFFGEGSRLTVL.

The J gene is TRBJ2-1, the V gene TRBV5-5; D is undetermined. Per germline, CDR1 SGHKS and CDR2 YYEKEE (reference sequence). V lost 7 bases, J lost 4 bases, and 6 bases lay in between. The CDR3 sequence is 11 residues long. The CDR3 sequence is CASLGYNEQFF. DNA for the CDR3: TGTGCCAGCCTCGGGTACAATGAGCAGTTCTTC.

This chain connects TRBV27 to TRBJ2-7, with D possibly being TRBD1 (5 bases). CDR3 size: 13 residues. CDR1 and CDR2 from the germline V gene are MNHEY and SMNVEV (reference sequence). Trimming stripped 5 bases from V and 3 bases from J, with 11 bases between. CDR3 coding DNA: TGTGCCAGCAGTCTGACAGCCCACTACGAGCAGTACTTC. It translates to CASSLTAHYEQYF.

The rearrangement links TRBV18 to TRBJ2-3; 10 nucleotides line up with TRBD2. The CDR3 covers 15 residues. CDR1 and CDR2 (germline): KGHSH, LQKENI. The V segment lost 2 bases and the J segment 5 bases; nucleotides outside the gene matches: 4. This CDR3 reads CASSPIAGGVDTQYF. The CDR3, as DNA: TGTGCCAGCTCACCAATAGCGGGAGGTGTAGATACGCAGTATTTT.

The rearrangement links TRBV27 to TRBJ2-7; D is unclear. V lost 2 bases and J lost 4, with 12 bases in between. The CDR3 is 14 residues long. Per germline, CDR1 MNHEY and CDR2 SMNVEV (reference sequence). The CDR3 is CASSLMGRNYEQYF. As DNA, the CDR3 is TGTGCCAGCAGTTTAATGGGCAGGAATTACGAGCAGTACTTC.

V gene TRBV6-5 combines with J gene TRBJ2-3, with 8 bases matching TRBD2. This CDR3 contains 16 residues. In germline, CDR1 is MNHEY, CDR2 SVGAGI. The ends lost 2 bases at V and 6 bases at J; junction bases unmatched: 10. This chain's CDR3 is CASSYGGTRFTDTQYF. DNA for the CDR3: TGTGCCAGCAGTTACGGCGGGACTAGATTTACGGATACGCAGTATTTT.

The rearrangement joins TRBV5-4 to TRBJ2-7; 7 positions agree with TRBD2. This CDR3 region has 15 residues. The V gene end was trimmed by 4 bases and the J gene end by 3 bases; junction bases not matched to a gene: 10. CDR1 is SGHNT, CDR2 YYREEE, per germline (reference sequence). The CDR3 reads CASSRFASGNYEQYF. CDR3 nucleotide sequence: TGTGCCAGCAGCCGGTTTGCTAGCGGAAACTACGAGCAGTACTTC.

In this sample, this clone turned up a few times. The chain's CDR3 is CASSSGPGQPQHF. Written as DNA, the CDR3 is TGTGCCAGCAGTTCGGGGCCTGGTCAGCCCCAGCATTTT. V and J are TRBV6-5 and TRBJ1-5; D possibly corresponds to TRBD1 (5 bases). The CDR3 contains 13 residues. V was clipped by 4 bases and J by 6 bases, with 10 bases between them. The germline CDR1 and CDR2 sequences are MNHEY and SVGAGI.

The CDR3 region is CASTSGVEETQYF. CDR3 nucleotides: TGTGCCAGCACTAGCGGGGTAGAGGAGACCCAGTACTTC. This chain joins TRBV2 and TRBJ2-5, with 9 bases that match TRBD2. The CDR3 has 13 residues. The ends lost 7 bases at V and 5 bases at J; junction bases unmatched: 5. CDR1 and CDR2 from the germline V gene are SNHLY and FYNNEI. Full variable domain (outside the CDR3, taken from reference TRBV2 and TRBJ2-5): EPEVTQTPSHQVTQMGQEVILRCVPISNHLYFYWYRQILGQKVEFLVSFYNNEISEKSEIFDDQFSVERPDGSNFTLKIRSTKLEDSAMYFCASTSGVEETQYFGPGTRLLVL.

The CDR3 nucleotides are TGTGCCAGCAGTACCGGGACAGGGGACTGGGGGACCCAGTACTTC. Its protein is CASSTGTGDWGTQYF. The chain couples TRBV6-5 to TRBJ2-5; 10 nucleotides match TRBD1. CDR3 size: 15 residues. Germline V gene data show CDR1 as MNHEY and CDR2 as SVGAGI. The junction had 10 bases not matched to a gene; V was cut back by 5 bases and J by 7 bases.

This clone was recorded only once. The V gene is TRBV11-2, the J gene TRBJ2-1; 8 nucleotides match TRBD2. V shed 5 bases, J shed 6 bases, and the junction held 9 bases outside the gene matches. Per the germline V gene, CDR1 is SGHAT and CDR2 is FQNNGV. This CDR3 has 15 amino acids. In DNA, the CDR3 is TGTGCCAGCAGCCCTAGTGGGACTAGTCTCAATGAGCAGTTCTTC. Amino acids: CASSPSGTSLNEQFF. Looking up the rest from reference TRBV11-2 and TRBJ2-1 gives the full variable domain: EAGVAQSPRYKIIEKRQSVAFWCNPISGHATLYWYQQILGQGPKLLIQFQNNGVVDDSQLPKDRFSAERLKGVDSTLKIQPAKLEDSAVYLCASSPSGTSLNEQFFGPGTRLTVL.

This chain connects TRBV29-1 to TRBJ1-1; 8 bases are a match to TRBD1. The J segment lost 0 bases and the V segment lost 6 bases, leaving 6 bases of the junction unmatched. Germline CDR1 reads SQVTM; CDR2 reads ANQGSEA. This CDR3 is built from 14 residues. The CDR3 sequence: CSVYGQGVNTEAFF. The CDR3 DNA follows: TGCAGCGTCTATGGACAGGGAGTGAACACTGAAGCTTTCTTT.

As regards this clone: Other DNA variants within this sample encode the same CDR3. In nucleotides, the CDR3 is TGTGCCAGCAGTTTGCGGGGCACAGATACGCAGTATTTT. This encodes CASSLRGTDTQYF. The chain employs TRBV6-6 and TRBJ2-3, with D perhaps TRBD2 (5 bases). This CDR3 has 13 amino acids. Trimming shortened V by 4 bases and J by 1 base, and 6 bases separated the two germline ends. Germline V CDR1 and CDR2: MNHNY, SVGAGI (reference sequence).

This chain links TRBV28 with TRBJ2-7, with 11 bases identical to TRBD2. The CDR3 consists of 15 residues. The junction had 4 bases not matched to a gene; V was cut back by 1 base and J by 5 bases. Germline values: CDR1 MDHEN, CDR2 SYDVKM. DNA for the CDR3: TGTGCCAGCAGTTTATTGGTAGCGGGAGGGAACGAGCAGTACTTC. Translation gives CASSLLVAGGNEQYF.

The gene calls are TRBV7-9 and TRBJ2-1; no definite D call. CDR3 size: 16 residues. Germline-derived CDR1 and CDR2 are SEHNR and FQNEAQ (reference sequence). Trimming pared 5 bases from V and 0 bases from J, leaving 14 bases between. CDR3 bases: TGTGCCAGCAGCCCCCTTGGTGTGAGCTCCTACAATGAGCAGTTCTTC. This translates into CASSPLGVSSYNEQFF.